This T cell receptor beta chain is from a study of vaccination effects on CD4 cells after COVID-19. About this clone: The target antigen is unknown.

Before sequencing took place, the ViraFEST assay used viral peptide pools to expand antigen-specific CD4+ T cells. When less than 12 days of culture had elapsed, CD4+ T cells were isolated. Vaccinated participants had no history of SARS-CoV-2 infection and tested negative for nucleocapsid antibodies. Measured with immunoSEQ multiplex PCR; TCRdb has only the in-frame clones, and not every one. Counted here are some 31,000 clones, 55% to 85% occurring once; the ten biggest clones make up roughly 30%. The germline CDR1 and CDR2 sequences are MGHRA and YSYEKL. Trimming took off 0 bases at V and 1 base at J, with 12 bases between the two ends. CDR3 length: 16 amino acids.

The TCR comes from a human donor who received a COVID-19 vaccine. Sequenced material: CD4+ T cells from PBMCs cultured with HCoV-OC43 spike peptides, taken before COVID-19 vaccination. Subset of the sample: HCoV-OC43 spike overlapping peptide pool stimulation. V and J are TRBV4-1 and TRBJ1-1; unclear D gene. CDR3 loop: CASSQESAMANTEAFF. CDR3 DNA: TGCGCCAGCAGCCAAGAATCGGCTATGGCGAACACTGAAGCTTTCTTT.